The clone carrying this T cell receptor (beta chain) has ten or more counts. This sample is drawn from a study of neurological immune-mediated disorders. TCRdb processed the 5' RACE reads anew with MiXCR; each CDR3 protein has one entry. The repertoire includes 74,000 or so distinct CDR3 sequences, under 10% of them detected once, and 1.7% sits in the top ten. Unsorted libraries were generated from 2 million PBMCs. These cells had been stored in RNAlater at -80 C. CDR3 size: 14 residues. Trimming removed 1 base at V and 0 bases at J, with 8 bases between. Germline V lookup: CDR1 SQVTM, CDR2 ANQGSEA. The receptor was derived from a man in his fifties or sixties in good health. The chain couples TRBV29-1 to TRBJ2-3; the D is unclear. What was sequenced was PBMCs. The CDR3 DNA sequence: TGCAGCGTTGAAGCCTCGACTAGCACAGATACGCAGTATTTT. This translates into CSVEASTSTDTQYF.